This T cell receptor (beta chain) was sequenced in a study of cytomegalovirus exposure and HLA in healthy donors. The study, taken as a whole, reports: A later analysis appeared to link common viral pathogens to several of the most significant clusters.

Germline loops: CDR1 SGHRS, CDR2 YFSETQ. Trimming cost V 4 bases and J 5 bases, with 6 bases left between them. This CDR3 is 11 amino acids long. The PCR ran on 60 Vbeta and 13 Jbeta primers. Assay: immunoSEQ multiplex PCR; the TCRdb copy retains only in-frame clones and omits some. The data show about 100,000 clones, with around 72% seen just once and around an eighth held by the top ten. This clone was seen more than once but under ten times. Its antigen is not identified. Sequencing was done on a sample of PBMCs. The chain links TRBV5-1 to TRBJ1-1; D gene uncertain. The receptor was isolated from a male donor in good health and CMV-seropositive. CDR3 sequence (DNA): TGCGCCAGCAGCGGGGAGACTGAAGCTTTCTTT. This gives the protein CASSGETEAFF.